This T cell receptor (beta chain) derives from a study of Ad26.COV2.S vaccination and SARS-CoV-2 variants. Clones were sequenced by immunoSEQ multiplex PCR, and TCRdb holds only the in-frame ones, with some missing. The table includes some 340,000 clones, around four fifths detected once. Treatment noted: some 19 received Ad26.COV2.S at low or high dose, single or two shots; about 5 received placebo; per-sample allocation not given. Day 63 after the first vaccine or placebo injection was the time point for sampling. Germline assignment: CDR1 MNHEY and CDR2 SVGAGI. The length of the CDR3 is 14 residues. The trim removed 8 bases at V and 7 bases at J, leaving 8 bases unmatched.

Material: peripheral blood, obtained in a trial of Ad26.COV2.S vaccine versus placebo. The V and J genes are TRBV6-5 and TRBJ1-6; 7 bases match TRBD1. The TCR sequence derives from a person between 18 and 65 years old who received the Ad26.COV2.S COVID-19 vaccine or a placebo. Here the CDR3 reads CASLWTGKNSPLHF. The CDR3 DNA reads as TGTGCCAGCTTGTGGACAGGCAAGAATTCACCCCTCCACTTT.